The 32 T cell receptor beta chains reported below all come from one sample, sequenced in a study of beta chain features in type 1 diabetes. Reverse transcription of all isolated RNA meant that expressed TCRB transcripts were sequenced. Sequenced by immunoSEQ multiplex PCR; TCRdb stores in-frame clones only, minus some. The sample carries roughly 350,000 clones, 9.5% to 12% recorded once. Sequencing was carried out using naive CD4+ T cells from blood. The receptor set was obtained from a woman in her twenties or thirties in good health.

The chain uses TRBV4-3 and TRBJ2-7, with a weak D call TRBD1 (6 bases). The length of the CDR3 is 14 residues. V dropped 3 bases and J dropped 2 bases, with 11 bases sitting between them. Looked up from germline, CDR1 is LGHNA and CDR2 is YSLEER. CDR3 bases: TGCGCCAGCAGCCACAGCAGGGGCGCCTACGAGCAGTACTTC. It specifies CASSHSRGAYEQYF.

This clone was seen a few times. The CDR3 nucleotides are TGTGCCAGCACTCGCACAGCAGCCTACAATGAGCAGTTCTTC. It codes for CASTRTAAYNEQFF. The rearrangement links TRBV6-6 to TRBJ2-1; unclear D gene. The CDR3 consists of 14 residues. CDR1 is MNHNY, CDR2 SVGAGI, per germline (reference sequence). V shed 7 bases and J shed 2 bases, with 12 bases lying between them.

This chain joins TRBV5-4 and TRBJ2-6; 11 bases line up with TRBD2. CDR1 SGHNT and CDR2 YYREEE come from the germline V gene (reference sequence). The CDR3 spans 19 residues. The V gene end was trimmed by 1 base and the J gene end by 4 bases; junction bases not matched to a gene: 10. The CDR3 nucleotides read TGTGCCAGCAGCTTGCAACTAGCGGGAGCAGGGGCCGGGGCCAACGTCCTGACTTTC. Residues: CASSLQLAGAGAGANVLTF.

This clone was counted between two and nine times. The chain carries TRBV29-1 and TRBJ2-2, with a tentative D call TRBD2 (5 bases). CDR1 and CDR2 (germline): SQVTM, ANQGSEA. The CDR3 loop spans 14 amino acids. V gave up 7 bases and J gave up 2 bases, with 14 bases separating them. DNA for the CDR3: TGCAGCGCCCGGGGTTCGGACAACACCGGGGAGCTGTTTTTT. It is translated as CSARGSDNTGELFF.

The V call is TRBV4-1, the J call TRBJ1-5; D is undetermined. Germline V gives CDR1 MGHRA, CDR2 YSYEKL. The V and J ends lost 0 bases and 5 bases respectively, with 8 bases between them. The CDR3 contains 14 residues. The DNA of the CDR3 is TGCGCCAGCAGCCAAGACCCCCTAGATCAGCCCCAGCATTTT. As protein: CASSQDPLDQPQHF.

Only a few counts were recorded for this clone. The chain couples TRBV7-6 to TRBJ2-1; a possible D gene is TRBD2 (6 bases). Germline lookup yields CDR1 SGHVS and CDR2 FNYEAQ. The V and J ends lost 1 base and 6 bases respectively, with 10 bases between them. The CDR3 is 14 residues long. The CDR3 sequence: CASSLELAANEQFF. CDR3 DNA: TGTGCCAGCAGCTTAGAATTAGCGGCCAATGAGCAGTTCTTC. Looking up the rest from reference TRBV7-6 and TRBJ2-1 gives the full variable domain: GAGVSQSPRYKVTKRGQDVALRCDPISGHVSLYWYRQALGQGPEFLTYFNYEAQQDKSGLPNDRFSAERPEGSISTLTIQRTEQRDSAMYRCASSLELAANEQFFGPGTRLTVL.

This clone turned up a few times. The chain joins TRBV14 to TRBJ2-1; 7 nucleotides match TRBD2. The germline CDR1 and CDR2 sequences are SGHDN and FVKESK. The CDR3 has 15 amino acids. Germline trimming cut 2 bases from V and 4 bases from J; bases unmatched to any gene: 5. The CDR3 nucleotides are TGTGCCAGCAGCCAACGCGGGAGCCCTTACAATGAGCAGTTCTTC. Its translation is CASSQRGSPYNEQFF.

The rearrangement links TRBV4-3 to TRBJ1-1; 7 nucleotides agree with TRBD1. The CDR3 contains 13 residues. Trimming removed 4 bases from V and 9 bases from J; junction bases left unmatched: 8. Per the germline V gene, CDR1 is LGHNA and CDR2 is YSLEER. Here the CDR3 DNA reads TGCGCCAGCAGCCCTCGCCGACAGGGCCAAGCTTTCTTT. Translation: CASSPRRQGQAFF.

This clone has a handful of counts. The chain combines TRBV6-5 with TRBJ2-1; D unclear. Germline V gives CDR1 MNHEY, CDR2 SVGAGI. The CDR3 is 14 amino acids. Trimming removed 5 bases at V and 10 bases at J, with 18 bases between. CDR3 loop: CASSGRQPSAEQFF. DNA for the CDR3: TGTGCCAGCAGTGGCAGACAACCCTCTGCAGAGCAGTTCTTC.

This clone was counted a few times. This chain connects TRBV4-3 to TRBJ1-3, with TRBD1 identical over 9 bases. CDR3 length: 16 amino acids. Per the germline V gene, CDR1 is LGHNA and CDR2 is YSLEER. V trimming: 0 bases; J trimming: 3 bases; junction bases outside the gene matches: 3. CDR3 nucleotides: TGCGCCAGCAGCCAAGAGTTGGACAGGGGTGGAAACACCATATATTTT. Translation: CASSQELDRGGNTIYF.

Only a few counts were recorded for this clone. This rearrangement joins TRBV30 to TRBJ2-5; D call uncertain. V dropped 0 bases and J dropped 4 bases, with 6 bases sitting between them. This CDR3 has 12 residues. CDR1 is GTSNPN and CDR2 is SVGIG in the germline V gene (reference sequence). CDR3 in amino acids: CAWSVLPETQYF. The CDR3 DNA reads TGTGCCTGGAGTGTACTCCCAGAGACCCAGTACTTC.

This clone was observed a single time. This chain uses TRBV7-9 with TRBJ2-2; D remains ambiguous. The CDR3 runs 13 residues. The germline V gene encodes CDR1 SEHNR and CDR2 FQNEAQ (reference sequence). The germline V and J ends were trimmed by 4 bases and 7 bases, with 10 bases remaining between them. CDR3 amino acids: CASSSGLIGELFF. CDR3 in DNA: TGTGCCAGCAGCTCAGGATTAATCGGGGAGCTGTTTTTT.

V gene TRBV7-6 combines with J gene TRBJ1-2; D unclear. Germline CDR1 and CDR2: SGHVS and FNYEAQ. V was cut by 1 base and J by 0 bases, with 9 bases left in between. This CDR3 is built from 15 residues. The CDR3 reads CASSLDLTTNYGYTF. In DNA form, the CDR3 reads TGTGCCAGCAGCTTAGACCTGACAACTAACTATGGCTACACCTTC.

This clone occurred a few times. The chain combines TRBV10-3 with TRBJ2-1; TRBD2 aligns across 11 bases. CDR3 size: 16 residues. Trimming took 4 bases from V and 5 from J; bases not matched to a gene: 7. Germline CDR1 reads ENHRY; CDR2 reads SYGVKD. Written as DNA, the CDR3 is TGTGCCATCAGTGGTGGGACTAGCGGAGGAGACAATGAGCAGTTCTTC. This codes for CAISGGTSGGDNEQFF.

The CDR3, as DNA: TGTGCCAGCAGCTTAGTCTCTCAGGCTGAAGCTTTCTTT. It translates to CASSLVSQAEAFF. The chain links TRBV7-9 to TRBJ1-1, with unresolved D. The V gene's germline CDR1 is SEHNR and CDR2 FQNEAQ (reference sequence). This CDR3 is 13 amino acids long. V shed 1 base and J shed 6 bases, with 9 bases lying between them.

V usage is TRBV7-2 and J usage is TRBJ2-7; a possible D gene is TRBD1 (7 bases). Trimming took off 5 bases at V and 4 bases at J, with 15 bases between the two ends. Germline lookup yields CDR1 SGHTA and CDR2 FQGNSA. This CDR3 is 14 amino acids long. CDR3 in DNA: TGTGCCAGCAGCCTTGACAGGGAGGCTTACGAGCAGTACTTC. Protein sequence: CASSLDREAYEQYF.

In its sample, this clone was seen a few times. This rearrangement joins TRBV29-1 to TRBJ1-1, with D tentatively TRBD1 (5 bases). V was pared by 7 bases and J by 1 base, with 13 bases between. From germline, CDR1 is SQVTM and CDR2 ANQGSEA. The CDR3 covers 13 residues. The CDR3 coding sequence is TGCAGCGGCAGTCGCGGGGCGAACACTGAAGCTTTCTTT. This sequence encodes CSGSRGANTEAFF.

The chain carries TRBV29-1 and TRBJ2-1; 10 bases map to TRBD1. J lost 3 bases, V lost 3 bases, and 2 bases had no gene match. The CDR3 covers 14 residues. The V gene's germline CDR1 is SQVTM and CDR2 ANQGSEA. The CDR3 here is CSVDWDRGYNEQFF. The CDR3 nucleotides are TGCAGCGTTGACTGGGACAGGGGCTACAATGAGCAGTTCTTC.

This clone was observed a handful of times. The rearrangement joins TRBV28 to TRBJ1-2, with 7 bases that match TRBD1. Germline V gives CDR1 MDHEN, CDR2 SYDVKM. Trimming removed 2 bases from V and 6 bases from J; junction bases left unmatched: 6. The CDR3 is made up of 14 amino acids. The CDR3 spells CASSLPGQPNGYTF. In DNA form, the CDR3 reads TGTGCCAGCAGTTTACCGGGACAGCCGAATGGCTACACCTTC.

The chain is built from TRBV2 and TRBJ2-7, with 7 bases identical to TRBD2. The J segment lost 0 bases and the V segment lost 4 bases, leaving 6 bases of the junction unmatched. This CDR3 is 15 amino acids long. CDR1 and CDR2 (germline): SNHLY, FYNNEI. The DNA for the CDR3 is TGTGCCAGCAGTGTGAATAGCGGGCGCTCCTACGAGCAGTACTTC. Translated, it gives CASSVNSGRSYEQYF.

This chain joins TRBV30 and TRBJ2-2; D perhaps matches TRBD2 (6 bases). Germline-derived CDR1 and CDR2 are GTSNPN and SVGIG (reference sequence). The CDR3 covers 13 residues. The germline V and J ends were trimmed by 5 bases and 3 bases, with 10 bases remaining between them. CDR3 coding DNA: TGTGCCTGGGACCAGCGGGACACCGGGGAGCTGTTTTTT. The encoded protein is CAWDQRDTGELFF.

The chain has TRBV4-3 and TRBJ1-4; D might be TRBD1 (6 bases). Germline CDR1 LGHNA, CDR2 YSLEER. CDR3 length: 16 amino acids. V shed 0 bases and J shed 6 bases, with 14 bases lying between them. This CDR3 reads CASSQEQGFEDEKLFF. The CDR3 DNA sequence: TGCGCCAGCAGCCAAGAGCAGGGGTTTGAGGATGAAAAACTGTTTTTT.

This clone was picked up a small number of times. J is TRBJ2-7 and V is TRBV9; TRBD2 matches at 7 bases. This CDR3 is 16 amino acids long. CDR1 is SGDLS, CDR2 YYNGEE, per germline. Trimming removed 4 bases from V and 2 bases from J; junction bases left unmatched: 12. CDR3 nucleotides: TGTGCCAGCAGCCGTACCGGCGGGGGTATAGCCTACGAGCAGTACTTC. It yields the protein CASSRTGGGIAYEQYF.

This clone was counted a few times. The V and J genes are TRBV5-6 and TRBJ2-3, with 13 bases aligning to TRBD2. The germline gives CDR1 SGHDT, CDR2 YYEEEE. Trimming cost V 7 bases and J 9 bases; bases outside gene matches: 8. CDR3 size: 14 residues. CDR3 nucleotide sequence: TGTGCCAGCCAAACTAGCGGGAGGGCCGAGACGCAGTATTTT. Translating gives CASQTSGRAETQYF.

This clone has just a few counts. The chain has TRBV29-1 and TRBJ2-3; possible D gene TRBD2, 6 bases. CDR1 SQVTM and CDR2 ANQGSEA come from the germline V gene. V was cut by 5 bases and J by 0 bases, with 12 bases left in between. CDR3 length equals 14 residues. Here the CDR3 DNA reads TGCAGCGTTTCCGGGACTTCGAGCACAGATACGCAGTATTTT. This codes for CSVSGTSSTDTQYF.

In this sample, this clone turned up a few times. CDR3 coding DNA: TGTGCCAGCAGTGCGACCGGGACAGGGAGGTCGTACTATGGCTACACCTTC. The encoded protein is CASSATGTGRSYYGYTF. This sequence joins TRBV28 and TRBJ1-2; 9 bases fit TRBD1. V lost 5 bases to trimming and J lost 3 bases; unmatched junction nucleotides: 13. Per the germline V gene, CDR1 is MDHEN and CDR2 is SYDVKM. The CDR3 runs 17 residues.

This clone occurred a few times. The genes are TRBV7-9 and TRBJ2-5, with D perhaps TRBD1 (6 bases). Germline CDR1 reads SEHNR; CDR2 reads FQNEAQ (reference sequence). The V end was cut by 2 bases, the J end by 1 base, with 20 bases between. CDR3 length: 18 residues. This CDR3 reads CASSLSPHRQVTQETQYF. DNA for the CDR3: TGTGCCAGCAGCTTAAGCCCACACCGACAGGTAACCCAAGAGACCCAGTACTTC.

The rearrangement links TRBV2 to TRBJ1-3; D gene unclear. Germline-derived CDR1 and CDR2 are SNHLY and FYNNEI. This CDR3 region has 13 residues. The V gene lost 6 bases and the J gene lost 8 bases, with 14 bases spanning the gap. The CDR3 sequence: CASRGRALDTIYF. CDR3 DNA sequence: TGTGCCAGCAGGGGCCGCGCGCTGGACACCATATATTTT.

This clone has only a few counts. The V call is TRBV19, the J call TRBJ2-6; a weak D match, TRBD1 (5 bases). Germline loops: CDR1 LNHDA, CDR2 SQIVND (reference sequence). V dropped 7 bases and J dropped 2 bases, with 9 bases sitting between them. CDR3 length: 14 residues. The CDR3 DNA reads TGTGCCAGTATGGACAAACCTGGGGCCAACGTCCTGACTTTC. Protein product: CASMDKPGANVLTF.

The rearrangement uses TRBV27 and TRBJ2-2; 7 bases match TRBD1. Germline V gene sequence: CDR1 MNHEY, CDR2 SMNVEV (reference sequence). This CDR3 spans 14 amino acids. V trimming: 9 bases; J trimming: 4 bases; junction bases outside the gene matches: 8. CDR3 residues: CASHKTGITGELFF. The CDR3 DNA reads TGTGCCAGTCACAAGACAGGGATCACCGGGGAGCTGTTTTTT.

V gene TRBV30 combines with J gene TRBJ2-7; 11 nucleotides line up with TRBD2. Trimming removed 7 bases from V and 2 bases from J; junction bases left unmatched: 10. Per germline, CDR1 GTSNPN and CDR2 SVGIG (reference sequence). This CDR3 has 15 amino acids. CDR3 in amino acids: CAFNPGTSGPYEQYF. DNA of the CDR3: TGTGCCTTTAACCCAGGGACTAGCGGACCCTACGAGCAGTACTTC.

In this sample, this clone turned up a few times. This chain's CDR3 is CSVGGHSNQPQHF. The CDR3 bases are TGCAGCGTGGGGGGTCACAGCAATCAGCCCCAGCATTTT. The V call is TRBV29-1, the J call TRBJ1-5, with a tentative D call TRBD1 (5 bases). Trimming pared 6 bases from V and 1 base from J, leaving 10 bases between. Germline-derived CDR1 and CDR2 are SQVTM and ANQGSEA. The CDR3 spans 13 residues.